This T cell receptor beta chain is drawn from a study of blood T cell repertoires in COVID-19. Study information: Samples representing acute and convalescent COVID-19 were sourced from the United States, Italy and Spain. In each case, the material was cDNA or gDNA derived from T cells, B-cell-depleted T cells, or PBMCs.

Per germline, CDR1 SNHLY and CDR2 FYNNEI. There are 21 residues in the CDR3. Trimming took 1 base from V and 0 from J; bases not matched to a gene: 18. Methods used by the authors: Scientists estimated how many nucleated cells there were by amplifying reference gene primers. Profiling relied on immunoSEQ multiplex PCR, and the TCRdb table lists in-frame clones only, not all of them. V and J calls and clone size follow that table, whereas D and trimming were derived from the DNA. The table includes approximately 130,000 clones, roughly 86% detected once. This chain uses TRBV2 with TRBJ2-3; 8 bases agree with TRBD2. Material: peripheral blood. The clonotype comes from a human donor in a cohort sampled during active COVID-19. This CDR3 reads CASSEVSISTTTSGSTDTQYF. CDR3 DNA sequence: TGTGCCAGCAGTGAAGTCTCCATTTCTACCACTACTAGCGGCAGCACAGATACGCAGTATTTT.